The 27 T cell receptor beta chains below all came from one sample that was sequenced in a study of blood T cell repertoires in COVID-19. Sequencing was performed with immunoSEQ multiplex PCR; in TCRdb, only in-frame clones are kept and a portion is missing. This table has more than 250,000 clones, 80% to 95% appearing once. Material for sequencing was PBMCs or T cells enriched from blood (not recorded which). Source of these receptors: a young woman who had recovered from COVID-19.

The chain recombines TRBV4-2 with TRBJ1-4; the D gene is possibly TRBD1 (5 bases). V was pared by 1 base and J by 1 base, with 10 bases between. Germline V CDR1 and CDR2: LGHNA, YNFKEQ. The CDR3 runs 16 residues. The CDR3 loop reads CASSQGRTQTNEKLFF. The CDR3, as DNA: TGTGCCAGCAGCCAAGGTCGGACACAAACTAATGAAAAACTGTTTTTT.

V usage is TRBV4-3 and J usage is TRBJ2-4; 15 nucleotides align to TRBD2. CDR1 is LGHNA, CDR2 YSLEER, per germline. The CDR3 length is 18 residues. Germline trimming cut 0 bases from V and 0 bases from J; bases unmatched to any gene: 0. CDR3 bases: TGCGCCAGCAGCCAAGAGGGACTAGCGGGGGGAGCCAAAAACATTCAGTACTTC. It yields the protein CASSQEGLAGGAKNIQYF.

The chain recombines TRBV21-1 with TRBJ1-5. TRBV21-1 is a recognized pseudogene. CDR3 length equals 18 residues. The CDR3 loop reads CASSKVLESSGGNQPQHF. The DNA of the CDR3 is TGTGCCAGCAGCAAGGTGCTGGAGTCGTCCGGTGGCAATCAGCCCCAGCATTTT.

The chain couples TRBV12-3 or TRBV12-4 to TRBJ1-4; D is unclear. V was pared by 3 bases and J by 13 bases, with 9 bases between. The CDR3 is made up of 11 amino acids. The CDR3, as DNA: TGTGCCAGCAGTTTTGGAGAGGTACTGTTTTTT. This codes for CASSFGEVLFF.

This chain uses TRBV12-3 or TRBV12-4 with TRBJ2-7; 7 bases fit TRBD1. The CDR3 has 12 residues. Unmatched junction bases numbered 6, after V lost 6 bases and J lost 7 bases. The CDR3 loop reads CASRGTGEEQYF. CDR3 in DNA: TGTGCCAGCAGGGGTACAGGGGAAGAGCAGTACTTC.

CDR3 nucleotides: TGTGCCAGCAGTCCCCTGGCTAGCGGGAGGGGAGAGACCCAGTACTTC. Translating gives CASSPLASGRGETQYF. J is TRBJ2-5 and V is TRBV27; 12 bases align to TRBD2. Losses at the gene ends were 5 bases for V and 4 bases for J; bases not matched to a gene: 8. The CDR3 loop spans 16 amino acids. CDR1 and CDR2 (germline): MNHEY, SMNVEV (reference sequence).

This chain connects TRBV4-1 to TRBJ1-2, with D maybe TRBD1 (6 bases). Trimming left V 3 bases short and J 7 bases short, with 21 bases between. The germline gives CDR1 MGHRA, CDR2 YSYEKL. CDR3 length equals 16 residues. CDR3 sequence reads: CASSHTGKTGPGGYTF. The CDR3, as DNA: TGCGCCAGCAGCCACACGGGAAAGACAGGCCCGGGTGGCTACACCTTC.

This chain joins TRBV9 and TRBJ1-1; no clear D. This CDR3 is 13 amino acids long. The germline V gene encodes CDR1 SGDLS and CDR2 YYNGEE. The ends were cut back, 6 bases at V and 2 bases at J, with 11 bases in the middle. CDR3 DNA sequence: TGTGCCAGCACAAATGCAGGAAACACTGAAGCTTTCTTT. This sequence encodes CASTNAGNTEAFF.

The chain links TRBV5-8 to TRBJ1-2, with D possibly TRBD1 on 6 matching bases. V gave up 7 bases and J gave up 4 bases, with 17 bases separating them. The CDR3 consists of 14 residues. CDR1 SGHTS and CDR2 YDEGEE come from the germline V gene. CDR3 amino acids: CASYSPGQPYGYTF. The CDR3 DNA follows: TGTGCCAGCTACTCCCCGGGACAACCCTATGGCTACACCTTC.

The chain couples TRBV5-1 to TRBJ1-5, with TRBD1 identical over 9 bases. The CDR3 sequence is 14 residues long. Germline values: CDR1 SGHRS, CDR2 YFSETQ. With V trimmed by 4 bases and J by 5 bases, 4 bases remained unmatched. In DNA, the CDR3 is TGCGCCAGCAGCGCCGGGACAGGGTATCAGCCCCAGCATTTT. Residues: CASSAGTGYQPQHF.

The rearrangement uses TRBV28 and TRBJ2-7; TRBD2 aligns across 7 bases. The germline gives CDR1 MDHEN, CDR2 SYDVKM. The CDR3 runs 15 residues. J gave up 7 bases and V 6 bases, and 15 bases lay outside the gene matches. This chain's CDR3 is CASSLLARGSFEQYF. CDR3 coding DNA: TGTGCCAGCAGCCTACTAGCGAGGGGAAGTTTTGAGCAGTACTTC.

V gene TRBV7-2 combines with J gene TRBJ1-5; TRBD1 matches at 7 bases. CDR1 and CDR2 (germline): SGHTA, FQGNSA. The junction had 4 bases not matched to a gene; V was cut back by 4 bases and J by 7 bases. The CDR3 runs 13 residues. CDR3 in amino acids: CASSSDRLQPQHF. The CDR3 DNA sequence: TGTGCCAGCAGCTCGGACAGGTTGCAGCCCCAGCATTTT.

V and J are TRBV5-6 and TRBJ2-3; D is ambiguous. The CDR3 extends over 14 amino acids. Trimming stripped 7 bases from V and 4 bases from J, with 16 bases between. Looked up from germline, CDR1 is SGHDT and CDR2 is YYEEEE. The CDR3 region has the DNA TGTGCCAGCGGGTCTCTAGACCGGGCAGATACGCAGTATTTT. Its protein is CASGSLDRADTQYF.

The chain uses TRBV11-2 and TRBJ2-4, with D possibly being TRBD1 (6 bases). The CDR3 spans 13 residues. V was pared by 3 bases and J by 5 bases, with 8 bases between. The V gene's germline CDR1 is SGHAT and CDR2 FQNNGV. The CDR3 reads CASSLGHQNIQYF. The CDR3 region has the DNA TGTGCCAGCAGCTTGGGACACCAAAACATTCAGTACTTC.

This sequence joins TRBV6-5 and TRBJ1-6; D might be TRBD1 (6 bases). CDR1 is MNHEY, CDR2 SVGAGI, per germline. Trimming removed 7 bases at V and 7 bases at J, with 11 bases between. CDR3 length: 13 residues. The CDR3 region has the DNA TGTGCCAGCATGGCAGGGGTCAATTCACCCCTCCACTTT. Its protein product is CASMAGVNSPLHF.

The chain recombines TRBV5-3 with TRBJ1-3; D may be TRBD1 (6 bases). TRBV5-3 is an open reading frame, and its role is uncertain. The length of the CDR3 is 18 residues. The germline V and J ends were trimmed by 5 bases and 0 bases, with 21 bases remaining between them. CDR3: CARSLSPPRGGSGNTIYF. Written as DNA, the CDR3 is TGTGCCAGAAGTTTGTCCCCCCCACGAGGGGGCTCTGGAAACACCATATATTTT.

This chain connects TRBV5-1 to TRBJ2-2, with TRBD2 as a possible D gene (6 bases). Germline V gene sequence: CDR1 SGHRS, CDR2 YFSETQ. CDR3 size: 15 residues. Deletions cut 4 bases from V and 4 bases from J, with 14 bases between. CDR3 in amino acids: CASSLTFGGTGELFF. The CDR3, as DNA: TGCGCCAGCAGCCTCACTTTCGGGGGCACCGGGGAGCTGTTTTTT.

This chain links TRBV6-2 or TRBV6-3 with TRBJ2-1; possibly TRBD2 for D (6 bases). V was clipped by 6 bases and J by 0 bases, with 21 bases between them. The CDR3 is 18 residues long. Germline values: CDR1 MNHEY, CDR2 SVGEGT. The CDR3 nucleotides are TGTGCCAGCAGCTCTCGCGGGGTAGGGGACTTCTCCTACAATGAGCAGTTCTTC. This codes for CASSSRGVGDFSYNEQFF.

This clone was found once. V usage is TRBV7-3 and J usage is TRBJ2-3; tentatively, D is TRBD1 (5 bases). The CDR3 extends over 13 amino acids. V lost 5 bases and J lost 6, with 12 bases in between. Germline V gene sequence: CDR1 SGHTA, CDR2 FQGTGA. As DNA, the CDR3 is TGTGCCAGCAGCGATCCTCACAGGGATACGCAGTATTTT. Its translation is CASSDPHRDTQYF.

The chain has TRBV13 and TRBJ1-2; TRBD1 is a possible D gene (5 bases). CDR1 is PRHDT, CDR2 FYEKMQ, per germline (reference sequence). The CDR3 totals 12 residues. V lost 4 bases, J lost 7 bases, and 10 bases lay in between. This CDR3 is CASSSFGAGYTF. For the CDR3, the DNA is TGTGCCAGCAGCTCCTTTGGGGCTGGCTACACCTTC.

The chain couples TRBV27 to TRBJ1-6; 9 bases align to TRBD1. Germline values: CDR1 MNHEY, CDR2 SMNVEV (reference sequence). The CDR3 is 16 amino acids. V trimming: 4 bases; J trimming: 7 bases; junction bases outside the gene matches: 8. In DNA form, the CDR3 reads TGTGCCAGCAGTTCAGTGGGACAGGGCACAAATTCACCCCTCCACTTT. Encoded protein: CASSSVGQGTNSPLHF.

The chain combines TRBV7-9 with TRBJ2-5; D might be TRBD1 (6 bases). V was pared by 5 bases and J by 1 base, with 14 bases between. The V gene's germline CDR1 is SEHNR and CDR2 FQNEAQ (reference sequence). The CDR3 has 15 residues. Written as DNA, the CDR3 is TGTGCCAGCAGCCAGGACTGGACAGCCCAAGAGACCCAGTACTTC. It encodes CASSQDWTAQETQYF.

The rearrangement joins TRBV11-3 to TRBJ2-2; D remains unclear. The germline V and J ends were trimmed by 5 bases and 9 bases, with 13 bases remaining between them. CDR3 length equals 13 residues. CDR1 is SGHNT and CDR2 is YENEEA in the germline V gene. This CDR3 is CASSPGPTRELFF. Here the CDR3 DNA reads TGTGCCAGCAGCCCCGGTCCCACTAGGGAGCTGTTTTTT.

This rearrangement joins TRBV10-3 to TRBJ1-3; D is perhaps TRBD1 (6 bases). There are 15 residues in the CDR3. CDR1 is ENHRY and CDR2 is SYGVKD in the germline V gene. V shed 2 bases and J shed 3 bases, with 11 bases lying between them. The CDR3 DNA sequence: TGTGCCATCAGTGAGGGGGGGGCGCTTGGAAACACCATATATTTT. As protein: CAISEGGALGNTIYF.

This rearrangement joins TRBV23-1 to TRBJ2-1; 10 positions match TRBD2. TRBV23-1 is flagged as an ORF with uncertain function. This CDR3 comprises 17 residues. V lost 3 bases, J lost 7 bases, and 12 bases stayed unmatched. Written as DNA, the CDR3 is TGCGCCAGCAGTCAGGGGTCAGCGGGGGGGCTGAGAAATGAGCAGTTCTTC. Translation gives CASSQGSAGGLRNEQFF.

The chain carries TRBV4-2 and TRBJ1-5, with a possible D match to TRBD1 (6 bases). Trimming took off 0 bases at V and 1 base at J, with 10 bases between the two ends. Per germline, CDR1 LGHNA and CDR2 YNFKEQ. The CDR3 spans 16 residues. The CDR3, as DNA: TGTGCCAGCAGCCAAGAGAACAGGGCGAGCAATCAGCCCCAGCATTTT. The encoded protein is CASSQENRASNQPQHF.

V usage is TRBV7-9 and J usage is TRBJ2-5, with D uncertain. The CDR3 totals 15 residues. The germline V gene encodes CDR1 SEHNR and CDR2 FQNEAQ (reference sequence). The germline V and J ends were trimmed by 3 bases and 0 bases, with 11 bases remaining between them. The CDR3 reads CASSLGTWYQETQYF. The CDR3 DNA is TGTGCCAGCAGCTTGGGCACCTGGTACCAAGAGACCCAGTACTTC.